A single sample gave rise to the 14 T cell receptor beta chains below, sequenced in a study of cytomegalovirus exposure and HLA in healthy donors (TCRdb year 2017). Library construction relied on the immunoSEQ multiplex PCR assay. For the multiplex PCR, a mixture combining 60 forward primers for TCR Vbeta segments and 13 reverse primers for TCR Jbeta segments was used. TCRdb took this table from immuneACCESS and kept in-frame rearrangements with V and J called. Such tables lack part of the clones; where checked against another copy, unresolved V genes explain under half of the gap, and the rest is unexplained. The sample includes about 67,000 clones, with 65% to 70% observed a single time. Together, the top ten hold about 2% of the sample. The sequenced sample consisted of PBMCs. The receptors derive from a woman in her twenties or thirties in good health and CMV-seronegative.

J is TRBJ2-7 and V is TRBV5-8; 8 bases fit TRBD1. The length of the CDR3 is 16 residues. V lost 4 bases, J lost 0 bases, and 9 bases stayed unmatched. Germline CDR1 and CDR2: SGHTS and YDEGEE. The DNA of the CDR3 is TGTGCCAGCAGCCCTTACAGGGGGAGAGGCTCCTACGAGCAGTACTTC. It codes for CASSPYRGRGSYEQYF. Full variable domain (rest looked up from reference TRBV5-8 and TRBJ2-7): EAGVTQSPTHLIKTRGQQATLRCSPISGHTSVYWYQQALGLGLQFLLWYDEGEERNRGNFPPRFSGRQFPNYSSELNVNALELEDSALYLCASSPYRGRGSYEQYFGPGTRLTVT.

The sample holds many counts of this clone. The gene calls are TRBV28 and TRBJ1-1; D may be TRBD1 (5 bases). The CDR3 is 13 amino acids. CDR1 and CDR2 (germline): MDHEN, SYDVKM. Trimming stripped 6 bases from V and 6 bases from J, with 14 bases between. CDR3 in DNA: TGTGCCAGCAGCCACCCGTCAGGGCCTGAAGCTTTCTTT. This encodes CASSHPSGPEAFF.

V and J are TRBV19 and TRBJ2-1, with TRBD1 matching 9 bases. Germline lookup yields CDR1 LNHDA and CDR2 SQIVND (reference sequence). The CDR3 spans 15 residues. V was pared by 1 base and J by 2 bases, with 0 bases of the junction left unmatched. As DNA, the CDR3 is TGTGCCAGTAGTATAGGACAGGGGGCCTACAATGAGCAGTTCTTC. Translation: CASSIGQGAYNEQFF.

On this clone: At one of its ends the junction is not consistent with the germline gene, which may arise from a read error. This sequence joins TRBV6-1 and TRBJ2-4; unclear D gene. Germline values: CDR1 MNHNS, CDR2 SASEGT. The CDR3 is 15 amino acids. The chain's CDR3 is CASGEARLAKNIQYF. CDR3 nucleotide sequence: TGTGCCAGCGGTGAAGCGAGGTTAGCCAAAAACATTCAGTACTTC.

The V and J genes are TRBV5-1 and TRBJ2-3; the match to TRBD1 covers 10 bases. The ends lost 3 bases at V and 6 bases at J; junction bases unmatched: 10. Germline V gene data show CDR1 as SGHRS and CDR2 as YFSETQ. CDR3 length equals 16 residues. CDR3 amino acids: CASSSLDRGRSDTQYF. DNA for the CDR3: TGCGCCAGCAGCTCGCTGGACAGGGGGAGAAGTGATACGCAGTATTTT.

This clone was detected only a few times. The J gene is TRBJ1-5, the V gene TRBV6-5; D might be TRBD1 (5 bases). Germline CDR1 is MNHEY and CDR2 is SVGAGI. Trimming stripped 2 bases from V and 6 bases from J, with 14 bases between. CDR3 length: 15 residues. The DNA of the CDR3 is TGTGCCAGCAGTTACAGGGCACCGGGGGGTCAGCCCCAGCATTTT. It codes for CASSYRAPGGQPQHF.

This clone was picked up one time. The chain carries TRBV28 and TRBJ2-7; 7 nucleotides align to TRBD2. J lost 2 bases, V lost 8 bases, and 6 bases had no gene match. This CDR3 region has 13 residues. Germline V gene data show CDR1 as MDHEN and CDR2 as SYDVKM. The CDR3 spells CASRGVDAYEQYF. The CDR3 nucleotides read TGTGCCAGCCGGGGGGTCGACGCCTACGAGCAGTACTTC.

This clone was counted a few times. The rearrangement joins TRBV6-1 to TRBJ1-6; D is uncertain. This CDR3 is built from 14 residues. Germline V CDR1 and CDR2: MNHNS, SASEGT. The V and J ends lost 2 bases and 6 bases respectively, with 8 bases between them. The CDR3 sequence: CASSERSGNSPLHF. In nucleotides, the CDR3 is TGTGCCAGCAGTGAAAGGTCGGGTAATTCACCCCTCCACTTT.

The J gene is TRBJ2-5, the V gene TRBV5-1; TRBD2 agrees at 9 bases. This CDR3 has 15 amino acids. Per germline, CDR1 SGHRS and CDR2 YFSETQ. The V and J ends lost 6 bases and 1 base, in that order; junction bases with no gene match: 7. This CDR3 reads CASTRLAEVQETQYF. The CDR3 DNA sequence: TGCGCCAGCACCAGACTAGCGGAGGTCCAAGAGACCCAGTACTTC.

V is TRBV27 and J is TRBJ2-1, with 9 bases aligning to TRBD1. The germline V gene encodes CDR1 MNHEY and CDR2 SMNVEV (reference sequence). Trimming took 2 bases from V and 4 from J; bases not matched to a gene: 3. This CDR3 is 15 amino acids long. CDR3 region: CASSLGQGKYNEQFF. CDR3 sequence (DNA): TGTGCCAGCAGTTTAGGACAGGGGAAATACAATGAGCAGTTCTTC.

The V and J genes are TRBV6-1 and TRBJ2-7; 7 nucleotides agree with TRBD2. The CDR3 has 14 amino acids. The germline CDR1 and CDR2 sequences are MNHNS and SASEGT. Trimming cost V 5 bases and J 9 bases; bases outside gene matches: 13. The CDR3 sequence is CASSSLGLVVRQYF. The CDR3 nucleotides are TGTGCCAGCAGTTCCCTCGGACTAGTTGTTCGGCAGTACTTC.

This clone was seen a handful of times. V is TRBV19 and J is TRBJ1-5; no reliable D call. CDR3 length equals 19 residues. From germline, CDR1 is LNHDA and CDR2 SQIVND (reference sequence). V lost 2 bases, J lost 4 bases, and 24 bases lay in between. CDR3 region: CASSIIRKPPVFRNQPQHF. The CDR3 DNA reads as TGTGCCAGTAGTATAATTCGAAAGCCCCCGGTTTTTCGGAATCAGCCCCAGCATTTT.

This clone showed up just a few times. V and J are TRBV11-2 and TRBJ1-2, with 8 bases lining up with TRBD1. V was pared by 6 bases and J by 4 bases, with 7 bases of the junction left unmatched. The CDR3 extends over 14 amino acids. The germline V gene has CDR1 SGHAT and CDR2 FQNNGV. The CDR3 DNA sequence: TGTGCCAGCAGAAGAGACAGGGGCCTCTATGGCTACACCTTC. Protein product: CASRRDRGLYGYTF.

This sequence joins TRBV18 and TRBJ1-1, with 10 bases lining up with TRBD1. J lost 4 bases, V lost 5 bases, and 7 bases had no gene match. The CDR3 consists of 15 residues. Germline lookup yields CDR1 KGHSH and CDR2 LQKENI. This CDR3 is CASSDRQGAITEAFF. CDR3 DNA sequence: TGTGCCAGCTCAGACCGACAGGGGGCAATCACTGAAGCTTTCTTT.